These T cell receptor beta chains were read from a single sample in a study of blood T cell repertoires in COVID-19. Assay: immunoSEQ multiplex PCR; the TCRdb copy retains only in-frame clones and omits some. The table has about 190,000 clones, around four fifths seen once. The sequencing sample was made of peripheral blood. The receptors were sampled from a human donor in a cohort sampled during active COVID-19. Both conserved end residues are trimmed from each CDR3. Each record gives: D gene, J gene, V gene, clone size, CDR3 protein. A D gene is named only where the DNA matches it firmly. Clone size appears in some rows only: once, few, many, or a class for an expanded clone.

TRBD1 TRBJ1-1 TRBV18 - ASSPGTGAHTEAF
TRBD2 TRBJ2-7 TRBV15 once ATSRDGTSVYEQY
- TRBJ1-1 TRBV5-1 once ASSSGTLSTEAF
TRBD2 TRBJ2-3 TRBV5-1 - ASSEQREIDTQY
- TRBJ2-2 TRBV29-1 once SVQGSGELF
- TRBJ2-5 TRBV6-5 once ASSQVETQY
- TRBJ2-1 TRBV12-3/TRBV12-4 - ASSRYFEQF
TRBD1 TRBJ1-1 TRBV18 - ASSPQGQVTTRNTEAF
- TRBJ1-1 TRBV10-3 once AINNVQAATEAF
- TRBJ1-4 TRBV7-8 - ASSEGQRYATNEKLF
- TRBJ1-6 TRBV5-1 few ASSQTNDNSPLH
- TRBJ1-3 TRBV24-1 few ATSDPTGTGNTIY
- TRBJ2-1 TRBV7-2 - ASSSAAWGPSSYNEQF
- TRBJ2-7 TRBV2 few ASSDYSSYEQY
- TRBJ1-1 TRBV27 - ASSLYHPGNTEAF
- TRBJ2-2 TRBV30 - AGTKRDYTGELF
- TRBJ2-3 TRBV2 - ASTSGEDTQY
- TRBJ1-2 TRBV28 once ASSPSGVDGNYGYT
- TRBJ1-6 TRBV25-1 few ASSKQGVNSPLH
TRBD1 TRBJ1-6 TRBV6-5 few ASSYTGGNSPLH
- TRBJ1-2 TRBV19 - ASSSPRGDGYT
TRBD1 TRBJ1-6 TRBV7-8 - ASSNLGQGNSPLH
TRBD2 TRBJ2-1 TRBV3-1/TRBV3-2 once ASSQGPTSANEQF
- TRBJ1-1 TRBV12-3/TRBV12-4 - ASTGKTEAF
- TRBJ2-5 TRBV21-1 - ASSKEGVPLFRQETQY
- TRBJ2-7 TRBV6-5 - ASSQGGEQY
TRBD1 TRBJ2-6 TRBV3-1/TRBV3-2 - ASSHTGVTSGANVLT
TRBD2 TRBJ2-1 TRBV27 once ASSPPLIAGVTDEQF
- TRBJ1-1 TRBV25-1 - ASSITRGSRDTEAF
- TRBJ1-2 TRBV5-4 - ASSLTGLERGYT
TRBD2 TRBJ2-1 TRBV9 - ASSVGGGGSYNEQF
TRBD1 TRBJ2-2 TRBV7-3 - ASSSRQGVDGELF
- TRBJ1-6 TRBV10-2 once ASRGLGGSPLH
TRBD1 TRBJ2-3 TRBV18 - ASSPGTDFAQY
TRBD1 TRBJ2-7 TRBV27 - ASSSGDRSYEQY
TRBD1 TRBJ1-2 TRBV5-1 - ASSGQGAYGYT
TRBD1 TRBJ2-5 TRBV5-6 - ASSPAGTGIGTQY
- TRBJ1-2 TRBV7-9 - ASSLPEGGYT
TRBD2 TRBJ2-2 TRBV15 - ATRPGLGNTGELF
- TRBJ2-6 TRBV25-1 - ASSEFGAGANVLT
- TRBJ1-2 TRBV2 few ASISPVNYGYT
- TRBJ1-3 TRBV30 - AWRYTSGNTIY
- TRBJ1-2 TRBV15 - ATSRDRALTGSYT
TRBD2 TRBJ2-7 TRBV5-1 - ASSPIVAGAGREQY
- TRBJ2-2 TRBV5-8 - ASSSQGLRAGELF